A selection of T cell receptor beta chains follows, all from one sample in a study of T-cell memory formation after mild COVID-19. MiXCR, applied by TCRdb to the 5' RACE reads, yields one record per CDR3 protein. The repertoire includes around 150,000 distinct CDR3 sequences, roughly 10% of them detected once, and 3% to 4% sits in the top ten. Sequenced sample: PBMCs or a T cell subset sorted from them (not recorded which). The origin of the receptors is a man younger than 30 who had mild COVID-19 (a few samples of this study predate the infection). Cell type and time point are not known. Each CDR3 is given with its conserved first and last residue. A D gene is named only where the DNA matches it firmly. Clone size, where shown, is once, few, many, or a class for clones that have expanded.

>TRBJ2-7|few|TRBD2|TRBV9
CASSSPAGGQEQYF
>TRBJ1-6|few|NA|TRBV3-1
CASSQGAQGSPLHF
>TRBJ2-5|few|NA|TRBV7-2
CASSLVTGPQETQYF
>TRBJ2-2|NA|NA|TRBV30
CAWMTGELFF
>TRBJ1-5|NA|NA|TRBV10-3
CAISGQATQPQHF
>TRBJ2-4|few|NA|TRBV11-2
CASSPGGGPDIQYF
>TRBJ1-2|NA|NA|TRBV6-5
CASSGLYGYTF
>TRBJ1-5|few|NA|TRBV20-1
CSARGDSNQPQHF
>TRBJ2-7|few|NA|TRBV18
CASSSQLQGDEQYF
>TRBJ2-1|many|NA|TRBV5-1
CASSLGFDGNEQFF
>TRBJ2-1|NA|NA|TRBV15
CATSSGDRGHEQFF
>TRBJ2-5|NA|TRBD2|TRBV20-1
CSARDPSGGKKETQYF
>TRBJ1-5|few|NA|TRBV12-3/TRBV12-4
CASSLGGARPQPQHF
>TRBJ2-3|few|NA|TRBV5-1
CASSLTNLGDTQYF
>TRBJ2-7|many|NA|TRBV4-2
CASSQDGPARGSSYEQYF
>TRBJ2-7|NA|NA|TRBV15
CATSREATDSYEQYF
>TRBJ2-7|many|TRBD1|TRBV6-2/TRBV6-3
CASRHPDRGKFDF
>TRBJ2-3|NA|TRBD2|TRBV20-1
CSGTSGGPTDTQYF
>TRBJ2-7|few|NA|TRBV5-1
CASSSGTRINYEQYF
>TRBJ1-2|few|TRBD1|TRBV10-3
CAISTEDRGSGYTF
>TRBJ2-1|many|TRBD1|TRBV4-3
CASSRQGPGNEQFF
>TRBJ2-2|NA|TRBD2|TRBV12-3/TRBV12-4
CASSPSVAGGLSGELFF
>TRBJ2-1|NA|NA|TRBV12-3/TRBV12-4
CASSLAAGGFYNEQFF
>TRBJ1-1|NA|TRBD1|TRBV18
CASSTLGTGVPDTEAFF
>TRBJ1-1|NA|NA|TRBV18
CASSPRDGTTEAFF
>TRBJ2-7|NA|TRBD2|TRBV9
CASRGDGYEQYF
>TRBJ1-4|few|TRBD1|TRBV6-6
CASRPQGAGEKLFF
>TRBJ1-6|NA|TRBD1|TRBV4-2
CASSHDGQAANSPLHF
>TRBJ2-7|many|NA|TRBV10-3
CAISAARGILYEQYF
>TRBJ1-6|few|TRBD1|TRBV4-3
CASSQATGTGSPLHF
>TRBJ1-1|many|NA|TRBV4-2
CASSQADQGYTEAFF
>TRBJ1-6|NA|NA|TRBV6-2/TRBV6-3
CASSYRPGSLSSPLHF
>TRBJ1-4|many|NA|TRBV20-1
CSARDPARDEKLFF
>TRBJ2-3|many|NA|TRBV20-1
CSAPVGGTDTQYF
>TRBJ2-4|few|TRBD1|TRBV10-2
CASSFPSDRGRDIQYF
>TRBJ1-2|NA|NA|TRBV5-1
CASSLRDRAGYTF
>TRBJ2-1|few|TRBD1|TRBV23-1
CASNWTGSSSEQFF
>TRBJ2-2|NA|NA|TRBV9
CASSSRTIGGPGELFF
>TRBJ1-6|NA|NA|TRBV10-3
CAISESSGPGYSPLHF
>TRBJ1-5|NA|TRBD1|TRBV7-2
CASSGRGTGGTRNQPQHF
>TRBJ2-1|NA|NA|TRBV4-3
CASSQEFRGREQFF
>TRBJ2-3|few|NA|TRBV20-1
CSAPPAGAFTDTQYF
>TRBJ1-4|few|NA|TRBV2
CASSATTGNNEKLFF
>TRBJ2-5|NA|TRBD2|TRBV9
CASSVSLAGGQETQYF
>TRBJ2-3|few|TRBD2|TRBV20-1
CSAPRLAGQSRDTQYF
>TRBJ2-2|NA|NA|TRBV5-1
CASSLAGRNGELFF
>TRBJ2-7|few|NA|TRBV7-2
CASSSRRGDTYEQYF
>TRBJ1-2|NA|TRBD1|TRBV29-1
CSVPGTGYYGYTF
>TRBJ1-3|few|TRBD1|TRBV2
CASNLRGPGNTIYF